These 29 T cell receptor beta chains were sequenced from one sample in a study of cytotoxic CD8 clonotypes in ibrutinib-treated CLL. Profiled with immunoSEQ multiplex PCR; TCRdb holds only in-frame clones, not every one. The sample carries approximately 340,000 clones, about 64% recorded once. Sequenced here: PBMCs, sampled after 36 months of ibrutinib treatment. These receptors all come from a human donor with chronic lymphocytic leukemia.

The V and J genes are TRBV5-1 and TRBJ2-7; tentatively, D is TRBD2 (5 bases). CDR1 is SGHRS and CDR2 is YFSETQ in the germline V gene. The CDR3 is made up of 12 amino acids. V was shortened by 4 bases and J by 3 bases, with 8 bases between the two germline ends. The CDR3 sequence is CASSIGNYEQYF. The CDR3 DNA is TGCGCCAGCAGCATCGGGAACTACGAGCAGTACTTC.

The chain couples TRBV7-3 to TRBJ2-3; D not resolved. Germline CDR1 SGHTA, CDR2 FQGTGA. The CDR3 sequence is 13 residues long. Trimming took off 5 bases at V and 1 base at J, with 7 bases between the two ends. This chain's CDR3 is CASSRFGTDTQYF. The CDR3 bases are TGTGCCAGCAGCCGATTCGGCACAGATACGCAGTATTTT.

The J gene is TRBJ2-7, the V gene TRBV4-1, with 13 positions matching TRBD2. Germline loops: CDR1 MGHRA, CDR2 YSYEKL. Trimming cost V 0 bases and J 2 bases; bases outside gene matches: 4. The CDR3 has 17 amino acids. Here the CDR3 DNA reads TGCGCCAGCAGCCAAGATGGGGGACTAGCGGGGCCCTACGAGCAGTACTTC. Its protein product is CASSQDGGLAGPYEQYF.

This clone was recorded a few times. The rearrangement links TRBV2 to TRBJ1-5; no firm D call. V lost 6 bases, J lost 4 bases, and 7 bases lay in between. This CDR3 is built from 12 residues. CDR1 SNHLY and CDR2 FYNNEI come from the germline V gene. The CDR3 region has the DNA TGTGCCAGCAGGGAACTAAATCAGCCCCAGCATTTT. Encoded protein: CASRELNQPQHF.

The J gene is TRBJ1-2, the V gene TRBV5-1; D is unresolved. V lost 3 bases and J 7 bases, leaving 19 bases between the germline ends. From germline, CDR1 is SGHRS and CDR2 YFSETQ. This CDR3 spans 15 amino acids. CDR3 coding DNA: TGCGCCAGCAGCTCTCGGTCCACGTCATCTCGTGGCTACACCTTC. Its protein is CASSSRSTSSRGYTF.

This rearrangement joins TRBV25-1 to TRBJ2-7, with D uncertain. CDR3 length: 12 amino acids. The germline gives CDR1 MGHDK, CDR2 SYGVNS. V lost 5 bases to trimming and J lost 5 bases, with 10 bases between them. The CDR3 DNA is TGTGCCAGCAGTTTAGGTTGGGACGAGCAGTACTTC. Its translation is CASSLGWDEQYF.

This clone appeared a few times. The gene calls are TRBV10-3 and TRBJ1-4, with TRBD1 matching 9 bases. Germline V CDR1 and CDR2: ENHRY, SYGVKD. The length of the CDR3 is 13 residues. The V segment lost 6 bases and the J segment 8 bases; nucleotides outside the gene matches: 4. CDR3 region: CAIRDRGGEKLFF. DNA of the CDR3: TGTGCCATCAGGGACAGGGGAGGCGAAAAACTGTTTTTT.

A few counts support this clone. This chain links TRBV4-1 with TRBJ1-3; no reliable D call. Germline lookup yields CDR1 MGHRA and CDR2 YSYEKL. This CDR3 region has 15 residues. V lost 0 bases and J 4 bases, leaving 10 bases between the germline ends. CDR3 DNA: TGCGCCAGCAGCCAAGAATCCAGATCGGGAAACACCATATATTTT. Translating it yields CASSQESRSGNTIYF.

This clone has a handful of counts. The chain uses TRBV10-3 and TRBJ2-7; 16 bases line up with TRBD2. The CDR3 contains 20 residues. V lost 3 bases, J lost 5 bases, and 16 bases stayed unmatched. From germline, CDR1 is ENHRY and CDR2 SYGVKD. CDR3 residues: CAISERPGTSGRAVLDEQYF. CDR3 sequence (DNA): TGTGCCATCAGTGAAAGACCCGGGACTAGCGGGAGGGCGGTACTAGACGAGCAGTACTTC.

V is TRBV4-1 and J is TRBJ2-7; D not resolved. Germline V lookup: CDR1 MGHRA, CDR2 YSYEKL. The CDR3 loop spans 14 amino acids. V shed 0 bases and J shed 1 base, with 7 bases lying between them. The CDR3, as DNA: TGCGCCAGCAGCCAAGATCTCGAGTCCTACGAGCAGTACTTC. Translating it yields CASSQDLESYEQYF.

J is TRBJ2-7 and V is TRBV19; tentative D call: TRBD1 (6 bases). V lost 10 bases and J 12 bases, leaving 13 bases between the germline ends. The CDR3 covers 9 residues. The germline gives CDR1 LNHDA, CDR2 SQIVND (reference sequence). The CDR3 region is CATPGHRYF. The CDR3 bases are TGTGCCACCCCGGGACACCGGTACTTC.

This chain links TRBV4-1 with TRBJ2-3, with TRBD2 identical over 9 bases. Losses at the gene ends were 0 bases for V and 4 bases for J; bases not matched to a gene: 5. The CDR3 contains 16 residues. Germline CDR1 MGHRA, CDR2 YSYEKL. The CDR3 loop is CASSQDWGLAADTQYF. The CDR3 DNA sequence: TGCGCCAGCAGCCAAGATTGGGGACTAGCCGCAGATACGCAGTATTTT.

This clone was observed once. The J gene is TRBJ2-3, the V gene TRBV29-1, with 9 nucleotides matching TRBD2. The V and J ends lost 8 bases and 5 bases, in that order; junction bases with no gene match: 5. The CDR3 totals 12 residues. Per the germline V gene, CDR1 is SQVTM and CDR2 is ANQGSEA. Here the CDR3 DNA reads TGCAGCTACCCGACTAGCGGAGATACGCAGTATTTT. Protein product: CSYPTSGDTQYF.

The J gene is TRBJ2-1, the V gene TRBV9; D may correspond to TRBD1 or TRBD2 (5 bases each). The germline V gene has CDR1 SGDLS and CDR2 YYNGEE. The germline V and J ends were trimmed by 1 base and 10 bases, with 21 bases remaining between them. The CDR3 runs 16 residues. In DNA form, the CDR3 reads TGTGCCAGCAGCGTAAGGACGGGACGGACCATAGGAGAGCAGTTCTTC. It yields the protein CASSVRTGRTIGEQFF.

The chain uses TRBV5-1 and TRBJ2-7; 10 nucleotides line up with TRBD2. This CDR3 is built from 16 residues. V gave up 0 bases and J gave up 5 bases; unmatched junction bases: 8. In germline, CDR1 is SGHRS, CDR2 YFSETQ. This CDR3 is CASSLAPLAGIDEQYF. DNA for the CDR3: TGCGCCAGCAGCTTGGCCCCACTAGCGGGAATCGACGAGCAGTACTTC.

V and J are TRBV13 and TRBJ2-7; the D is unclear. Trimming shortened V by 0 bases and J by 2 bases, and 11 bases separated the two germline ends. The CDR3 extends over 15 amino acids. From germline, CDR1 is PRHDT and CDR2 FYEKMQ (reference sequence). In nucleotides, the CDR3 is TGTGCCAGCAGCTTAGGAAGTGGTTTCACCTACGAGCAGTACTTC. Protein product: CASSLGSGFTYEQYF.

The chain is built from TRBV6-1 and TRBJ2-3; a weak D match, TRBD1 (6 bases). Looked up from germline, CDR1 is MNHNS and CDR2 is SASEGT. The CDR3 has 12 residues. Trimming removed 7 bases at V and 5 bases at J, with 10 bases between. Written as DNA, the CDR3 is TGTGCCAGCATTCGCAGGGGAGATACGCAGTATTTT. Protein sequence: CASIRRGDTQYF.

The chain links TRBV10-3 to TRBJ2-6; D not certain. V lost 0 bases, J lost 4 bases, and 7 bases lay in between. Germline loops: CDR1 ENHRY, CDR2 SYGVKD. CDR3 length: 15 amino acids. The CDR3 protein is CAISESIAGANVLTF. CDR3 sequence (DNA): TGTGCCATCAGTGAGTCGATAGCCGGGGCCAACGTCCTGACTTTC.

V usage is TRBV7-6 and J usage is TRBJ2-3, with 7 nucleotides matching TRBD1. The CDR3 spans 13 residues. V shed 5 bases and J 6 bases; nucleotides not matched to a gene: 5. CDR1 and CDR2 from the germline V gene are SGHVS and FNYEAQ. The CDR3 sequence: CASSLDRVDTQYF. The CDR3 DNA sequence: TGTGCCAGCAGCCTAGACAGGGTTGATACGCAGTATTTT.

The chain joins TRBV6-5 to TRBJ2-1, with 7 bases lining up with TRBD1. The J segment lost 3 bases and the V segment lost 6 bases, leaving 2 bases of the junction unmatched. Germline V gene sequence: CDR1 MNHEY, CDR2 SVGAGI. This CDR3 has 13 residues. The CDR3 nucleotides read TGTGCCAGCAGGTGGGACAGCTACAATGAGCAGTTCTTC. Protein: CASRWDSYNEQFF.

This chain connects TRBV11-2 to TRBJ2-7; 7 bases fit TRBD1. J lost 4 bases, V lost 0 bases, and 9 bases had no gene match. The CDR3 sequence is 16 residues long. Per germline, CDR1 SGHAT and CDR2 FQNNGV. In DNA, the CDR3 is TGTGCCAGCAGCTTAGAGGCGACAGGGATTTATTACGAGCAGTACTTC. It specifies CASSLEATGIYYEQYF.

This clone has a handful of counts. The V and J genes are TRBV11-2 and TRBJ2-7, with D tentatively TRBD2 (6 bases). CDR3 size: 14 residues. V dropped 3 bases and J dropped 5 bases, with 14 bases sitting between them. Germline-derived CDR1 and CDR2 are SGHAT and FQNNGV. CDR3 DNA sequence: TGTGCCAGCAGCTTTTATCTAGCGTACCACGAGCAGTACTTC. Protein: CASSFYLAYHEQYF.

The chain employs TRBV15 and TRBJ1-1; maybe TRBD1 (5 bases). The length of the CDR3 is 15 residues. CDR1 and CDR2 (germline): LNHNV, YYDKDF (reference sequence). V gave up 0 bases and J gave up 3 bases, with 11 bases separating them. CDR3 sequence: CATSRDRGEYTEAFF. The CDR3 DNA reads as TGTGCCACCAGCAGAGATCGGGGGGAGTACACTGAAGCTTTCTTT.

This clone occurred a few times. V is TRBV6-5 and J is TRBJ1-1; tentative D call: TRBD1 (5 bases). Germline CDR1 reads MNHEY; CDR2 reads SVGAGI. V shed 2 bases and J shed 5 bases, with 9 bases lying between them. This CDR3 contains 13 residues. CDR3 nucleotides: TGTGCCAGCAGTTACGGGAGGGGTACTGAAGCTTTCTTT. Translating gives CASSYGRGTEAFF.

The table lists this clone with a few counts. This chain links TRBV19 with TRBJ1-5; 9 nucleotides align to TRBD1. From germline, CDR1 is LNHDA and CDR2 SQIVND (reference sequence). V lost 6 bases and J lost 11; bases outside the gene matches: 8. The CDR3 has 13 residues. The CDR3 here is CASSGQGPRAQHF. In nucleotides, the CDR3 is TGTGCCAGTAGCGGACAGGGGCCAAGGGCCCAGCATTTT. Drawing the rest from reference TRBV19 and TRBJ1-5, the complete variable domain is DGGITQSPKYLFRKEGQNVTLSCEQNLNHDAMYWYRQDPGQGLRLIYYSQIVNDFQKGDIAEGYSVSREKKESFPLTVTSAQKNPTAFYLCASSGQGPRAQHFGDGTRLSIL.

The rearrangement uses TRBV10-3 and TRBJ2-6; 11 nucleotides align to TRBD1. V dropped 5 bases and J dropped 3; count of bases not matched to a gene: 9. Germline lookup yields CDR1 ENHRY and CDR2 SYGVKD. This CDR3 spans 18 amino acids. The CDR3 DNA reads as TGTGCCATCAGTCTCCGGGACAGGGGGAATAGTGGGGCCAACGTCCTGACTTTC. The encoded protein is CAISLRDRGNSGANVLTF.

The CDR3 is CASSTPVGGIFEQYF. The CDR3 nucleotides read TGTGCCAGCAGTACCCCCGTGGGCGGGATTTTTGAGCAGTACTTC. The chain uses TRBV6-5 and TRBJ2-7, with D possibly matching TRBD2 (6 bases). There are 15 residues in the CDR3. From germline, CDR1 is MNHEY and CDR2 SVGAGI. Trimming took 5 bases from V and 7 from J, leaving 21 bases between them.

This clone occurred a few times. The CDR3 DNA sequence: TGTGCCAGCAGCTTTGGGGGGCTGGTCACTGAAGCTTTCTTT. Protein sequence: CASSFGGLVTEAFF. The chain couples TRBV5-4 to TRBJ1-1; the D gene is possibly TRBD1 (6 bases). The germline CDR1 and CDR2 sequences are SGHNT and YYREEE (reference sequence). With 2 bases removed from V and 4 bases from J, the gap between germline ends came to 12 bases. The CDR3 is 14 residues long.

The table lists this clone with a count of one. The chain employs TRBV10-2 and TRBJ2-3, with D perhaps TRBD2 (6 bases). This CDR3 is 15 amino acids long. V was pared by 0 bases and J by 2 bases, with 9 bases between. The V gene's germline CDR1 is WSHSY and CDR2 SAAADI. CDR3 DNA: TGCGCCAGCAGTGAGTCCGGGACTGTCACAGATACGCAGTATTTT. Protein product: CASSESGTVTDTQYF.